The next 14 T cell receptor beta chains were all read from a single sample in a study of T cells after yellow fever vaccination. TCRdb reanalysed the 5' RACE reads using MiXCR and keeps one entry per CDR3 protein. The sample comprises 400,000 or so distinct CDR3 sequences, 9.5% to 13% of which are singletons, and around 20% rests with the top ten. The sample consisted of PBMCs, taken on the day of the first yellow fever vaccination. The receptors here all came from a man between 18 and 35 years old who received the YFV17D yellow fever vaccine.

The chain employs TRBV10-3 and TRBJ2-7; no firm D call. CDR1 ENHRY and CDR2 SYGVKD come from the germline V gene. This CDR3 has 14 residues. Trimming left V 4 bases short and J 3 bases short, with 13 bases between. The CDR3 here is CAISGTGSYYEQYV. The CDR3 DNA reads TGTGCCATCAGTGGCACCGGGTCGTACTACGAGCAGTACGTC.

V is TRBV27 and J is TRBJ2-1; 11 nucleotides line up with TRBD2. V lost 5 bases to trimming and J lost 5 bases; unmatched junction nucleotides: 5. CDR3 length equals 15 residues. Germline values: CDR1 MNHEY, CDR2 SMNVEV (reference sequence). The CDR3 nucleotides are TGTGCCAGCAGTGACCTAGCGGGGGGCAACAATGAGCAGTTCTTC. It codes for CASSDLAGGNNEQFF.

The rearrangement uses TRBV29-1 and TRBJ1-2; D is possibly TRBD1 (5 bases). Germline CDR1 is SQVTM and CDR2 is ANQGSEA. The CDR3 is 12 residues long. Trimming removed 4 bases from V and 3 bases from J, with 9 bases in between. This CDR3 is CSVGGRDYGYTF. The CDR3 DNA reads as TGCAGCGTTGGGGGCAGGGACTATGGCTACACCTTC.

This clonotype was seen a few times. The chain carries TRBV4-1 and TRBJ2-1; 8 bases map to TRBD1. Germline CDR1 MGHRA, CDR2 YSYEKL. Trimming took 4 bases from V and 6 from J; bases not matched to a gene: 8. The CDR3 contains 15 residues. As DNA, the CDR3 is TGCGCCAGCAGCCCCGGACAGGGACCCACCAATGAGCAGTTCTTC. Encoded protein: CASSPGQGPTNEQFF.

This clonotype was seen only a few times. The DNA for the CDR3 is TGTGCCAGCAGTGAAGATCTAGCTACACAAGAGACCCAGTACTTC. Translated: CASSEDLATQETQYF. The rearrangement joins TRBV2 to TRBJ2-5, with a weak D call TRBD2 (5 bases). The germline gives CDR1 SNHLY, CDR2 FYNNEI. Trimming took off 1 base at V and 2 bases at J, with 11 bases between the two ends. The CDR3 length is 15 residues.

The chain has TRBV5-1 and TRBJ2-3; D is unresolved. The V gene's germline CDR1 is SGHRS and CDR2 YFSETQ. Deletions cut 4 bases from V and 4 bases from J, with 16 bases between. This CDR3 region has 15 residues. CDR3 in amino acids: CASSPTGATPDTQYF. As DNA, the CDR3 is TGCGCCAGCAGCCCGACCGGCGCAACCCCAGATACGCAGTATTTT.

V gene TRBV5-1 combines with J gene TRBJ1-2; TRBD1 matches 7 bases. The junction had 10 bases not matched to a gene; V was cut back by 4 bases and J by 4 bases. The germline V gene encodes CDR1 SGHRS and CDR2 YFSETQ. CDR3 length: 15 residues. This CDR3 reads CASSADRVGVYGYTF. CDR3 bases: TGCGCCAGCAGCGCCGACAGGGTCGGAGTCTATGGCTACACCTTC. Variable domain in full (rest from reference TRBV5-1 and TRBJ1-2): KAGVTQTPRYLIKTRGQQVTLSCSPISGHRSVSWYQQTPGQGLQFLFEYFSETQRNKGNFPGRFSGRQFSNSRSEMNVSTLELGDSALYLCASSADRVGVYGYTFGSGTRLTVV.

The CDR3, as DNA: TGCAGTGCTAGAGACCAAGCAACTAATGAAAAACTGTTTTTT. As protein: CSARDQATNEKLFF. The V call is TRBV20-1, the J call TRBJ1-4; D gene unclear. V was shortened by 0 bases and J by 0 bases, with 5 bases between the two germline ends. Germline V gives CDR1 DFQATT, CDR2 SNEGSKA (reference sequence). The CDR3 is 14 residues long.

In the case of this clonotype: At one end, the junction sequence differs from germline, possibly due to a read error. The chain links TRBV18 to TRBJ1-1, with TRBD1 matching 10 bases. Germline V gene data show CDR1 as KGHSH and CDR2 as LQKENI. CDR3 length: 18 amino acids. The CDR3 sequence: CARSPNRQGAGMNTEAFF. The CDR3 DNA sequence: TGTGCCAGATCACCAAACCGACAGGGGGCTGGGATGAACACTGAAGCTTTCTTT.

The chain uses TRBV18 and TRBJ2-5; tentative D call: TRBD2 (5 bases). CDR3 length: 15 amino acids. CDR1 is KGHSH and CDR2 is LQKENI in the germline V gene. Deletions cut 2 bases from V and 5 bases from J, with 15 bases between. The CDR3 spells CASSPSGTLGETQYF. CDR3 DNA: TGTGCCAGCTCACCATCGGGAACCTTGGGGGAGACCCAGTACTTC.

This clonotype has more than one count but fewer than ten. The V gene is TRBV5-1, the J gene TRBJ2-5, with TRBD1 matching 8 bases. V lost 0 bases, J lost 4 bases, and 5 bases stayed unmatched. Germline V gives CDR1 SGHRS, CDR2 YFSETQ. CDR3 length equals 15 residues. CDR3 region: CASSLANTGGETQYF. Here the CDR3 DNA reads TGCGCCAGCAGCTTGGCCAACACAGGGGGAGAGACCCAGTACTTC.

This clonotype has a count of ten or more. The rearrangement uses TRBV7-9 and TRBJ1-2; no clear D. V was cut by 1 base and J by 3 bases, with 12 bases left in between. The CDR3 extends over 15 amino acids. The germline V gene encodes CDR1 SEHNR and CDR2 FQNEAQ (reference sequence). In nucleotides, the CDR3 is TGTGCCAGCAGCTTAGGGGCAGGATCTGACTATGGCTACACCTTC. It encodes CASSLGAGSDYGYTF.

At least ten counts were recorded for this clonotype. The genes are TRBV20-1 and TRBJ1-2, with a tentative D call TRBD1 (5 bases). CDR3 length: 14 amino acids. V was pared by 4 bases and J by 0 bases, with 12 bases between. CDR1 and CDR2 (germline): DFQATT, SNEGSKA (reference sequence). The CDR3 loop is CSATPPGPNYGYTF. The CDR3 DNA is TGCAGTGCTACCCCCCCGGGGCCTAACTATGGCTACACCTTC.

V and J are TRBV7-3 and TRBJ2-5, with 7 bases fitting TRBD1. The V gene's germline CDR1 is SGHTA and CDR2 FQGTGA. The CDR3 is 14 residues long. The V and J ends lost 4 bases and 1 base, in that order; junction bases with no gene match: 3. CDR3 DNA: TGTGCCAGCAGCTCCCGGGACAGCCAAGAGACCCAGTACTTC. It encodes CASSSRDSQETQYF.